This T cell receptor (beta chain) was documented in a study of shared clonotypes between healthy human individuals. Study background: Donors, aged 18 to 49, were two women and three men.

The ends were cut back, 3 bases at V and 4 bases at J, with 14 bases in the middle. This CDR3 comprises 15 residues. CDR1 is SGDLS, CDR2 YYNGEE, per germline. Naive-designated CD8 cells lacked CD45RO, were positively enriched for CCR7, and omitted terminally differentiated effector memory CD45RA+ cells. Libraries were prepared by immunoSEQ multiplex PCR; TCRdb keeps only in-frame clonotypes and omits some of them. The top ten clones hold 1.5% to 2% of a sample with about 2.2 million clones, just over 90% of them seen once. This sequence originates from a young man in good health. Some clones in this sample may be carry-over from other donors' samples. The material sequenced was naive CD8+ T cells from PBMCs. The chain carries TRBV9 and TRBJ1-5, with unresolved D. CDR3 bases: TGTGCCAGCAGCGAGTTAGGGCATTCGAATCAGCCCCAGCATTTT. Translating gives CASSELGHSNQPQHF.